These 2 T cell receptor beta chains were sequenced from one sample in a study of radiation and T cells in renal cell carcinoma. Data came from immunoSEQ multiplex PCR; TCRdb stores just in-frame clones and leaves some out. Of approximately 86,000 clones in the sample, about 82% were seen once. Sample time point: blood 4 weeks post-SBRT, at nephrectomy. Treatment reported: 15 Gy SBRT to primary tumor, nephrectomy 4 weeks later. Sequencing used blood, obtained from a patient whose treatment included radiotherapy and nephrectomy. These receptors all come from a man aged 50 to 60 with renal cell carcinoma.

The table lists this clone with a few counts. The chain is built from TRBV6-6 and TRBJ2-7, with D possibly being TRBD1 (6 bases). Germline CDR1 MNHNY, CDR2 SVGAGI (reference sequence). Between the trimmed V and J ends, which lost 7 bases and 3 bases, there was a span of 16 bases. The CDR3 loop spans 14 amino acids. The CDR3 DNA reads TGTGCCAGCACCACCGGGACAAAATACTACGAGCAGTACTTC. Its protein product is CASTTGTKYYEQYF.

The chain is built from TRBV10-3 and TRBJ1-1; the match to TRBD1 covers 9 bases. The CDR3 is 14 amino acids. Trimming cost V 8 bases and J 4 bases; bases outside gene matches: 8. CDR1 and CDR2 (germline): ENHRY, SYGVKD. The CDR3: CAISGQGRVTEAFF. The CDR3 nucleotides read TGTGCCATCTCCGGACAGGGGAGAGTCACTGAAGCTTTCTTT.